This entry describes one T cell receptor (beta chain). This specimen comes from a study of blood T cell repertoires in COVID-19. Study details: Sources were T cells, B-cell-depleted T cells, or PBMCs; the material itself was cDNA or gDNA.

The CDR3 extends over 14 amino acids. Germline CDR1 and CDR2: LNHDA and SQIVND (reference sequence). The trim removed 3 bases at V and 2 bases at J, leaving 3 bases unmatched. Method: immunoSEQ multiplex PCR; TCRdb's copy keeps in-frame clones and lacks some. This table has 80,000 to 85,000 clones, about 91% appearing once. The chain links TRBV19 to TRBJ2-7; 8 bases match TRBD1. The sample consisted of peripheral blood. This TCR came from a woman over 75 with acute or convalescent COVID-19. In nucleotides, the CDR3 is TGTGCCAGTAGTATTGAGACAGGGGCCTACGAGCAGTACTTC. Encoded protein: CASSIETGAYEQYF.